A selection of T cell receptor beta chains follows, all from one sample in a study of cytomegalovirus exposure and HLA in healthy donors. Profiled with immunoSEQ multiplex PCR; TCRdb holds only in-frame clones, not every one. The profile shows around 120,000 clones, around 78% of them singletons. Specimen: PBMCs. The receptors originated from a woman between 40 and 50 years old in good health and CMV-seronegative. Both conserved end residues are trimmed from each CDR3. Each record gives: V gene, J gene, CDR3 protein.

V gene: TRBV28; J gene: TRBJ2-1; CDR3 protein: ASSLGGFGSYNEQF
V gene: TRBV9; J gene: TRBJ1-1; CDR3 protein: ASSARVVNTEAF
V gene: TRBV5-1; J gene: TRBJ2-1; CDR3 protein: ASSSNNEQF
V gene: TRBV5-4; J gene: TRBJ2-6; CDR3 protein: ASSLSEANGLT
V gene: TRBV7-9; J gene: TRBJ1-3; CDR3 protein: ASSFLPFDTIY
V gene: TRBV19; J gene: TRBJ1-5; CDR3 protein: ASSSQGGDYSNQPQH
V gene: TRBV6-5; J gene: TRBJ1-2; CDR3 protein: ASSYSLRGYT
V gene: TRBV19; J gene: TRBJ2-7; CDR3 protein: ASSIVRTGYYEQY
V gene: TRBV7-9; J gene: TRBJ2-7; CDR3 protein: ASSLGYGGSSYEQY
V gene: TRBV29-1; J gene: TRBJ1-2; CDR3 protein: SVETGGATVGYT
V gene: TRBV19; J gene: TRBJ1-2; CDR3 protein: ASTITGGDYGYT
V gene: TRBV5-1; J gene: TRBJ2-2; CDR3 protein: ASSTQGTSGTGELF
V gene: TRBV5-4; J gene: TRBJ2-7; CDR3 protein: ASSAGRDYEQY
V gene: TRBV10-3; J gene: TRBJ1-6; CDR3 protein: ASKPHRDSGMGVSPLH
V gene: TRBV27; J gene: TRBJ1-1; CDR3 protein: ASKGGWNTEAF
V gene: TRBV27; J gene: TRBJ2-5; CDR3 protein: ASSLSHQGWETQY
V gene: TRBV28; J gene: TRBJ1-1; CDR3 protein: ASSSGGVDAF
V gene: TRBV27; J gene: TRBJ2-3; CDR3 protein: ASSSRIGQGGATDTQY